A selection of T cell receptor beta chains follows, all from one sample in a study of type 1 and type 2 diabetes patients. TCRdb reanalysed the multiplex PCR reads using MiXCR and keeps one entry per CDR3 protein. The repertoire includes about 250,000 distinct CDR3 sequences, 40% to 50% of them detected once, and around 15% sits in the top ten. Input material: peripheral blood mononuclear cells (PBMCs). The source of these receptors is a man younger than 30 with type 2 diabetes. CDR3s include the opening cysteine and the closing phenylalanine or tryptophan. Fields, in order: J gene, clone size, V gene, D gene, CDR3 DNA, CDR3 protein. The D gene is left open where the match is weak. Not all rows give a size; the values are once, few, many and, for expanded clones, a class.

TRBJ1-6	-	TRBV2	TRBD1	TGTGCCAGCAGAGTCACCGGGACAGGGGGTATTTCACCCCTCCACTTT	CASRVTGTGGISPLHF
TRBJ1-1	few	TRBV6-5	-	TGTGCCAGCAGTTACTCGGGACAATTGAACACTGAAGCTTTCTTT	CASSYSGQLNTEAFF
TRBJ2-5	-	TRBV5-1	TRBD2	TGCGCCAGCACCGGACTAGCGGGAGGCCACCAAGAGACCCAGTACTTC	CASTGLAGGHQETQYF
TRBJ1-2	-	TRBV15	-	TGTGCCACCAGCAGAGACAGGTCGGGCTACACCTTC	CATSRDRSGYTF
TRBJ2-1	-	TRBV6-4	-	TGTGCCAGCAGTGACTTTGTTGGAAGCGAGCAGTTCTTC	CASSDFVGSEQFF
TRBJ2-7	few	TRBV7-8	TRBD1	TGTGCCAGCAGCCAACGGACAGGGGGCGGCTACGAGCAGTACTTC	CASSQRTGGGYEQYF
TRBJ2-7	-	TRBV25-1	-	TGTGCCAGCAGTGTGGGACCATGGGCCACCTACGAGCAGTACTTC	CASSVGPWATYEQYF
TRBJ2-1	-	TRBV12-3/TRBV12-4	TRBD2	TGTGCCAGCAGCCTAGGGATGAGCGGGGGGGATTATGAGCAGTTCTTC	CASSLGMSGGDYEQFF
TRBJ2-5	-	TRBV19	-	TGTGCCAGTAGTATTGGGGAATTCCAAGAGACCCAGTACTTC	CASSIGEFQETQYF
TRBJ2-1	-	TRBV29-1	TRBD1	TGCAGCGTCCCTGGATGGGACAGGGTTTACAATGAGCAGTTCTTC	CSVPGWDRVYNEQFF
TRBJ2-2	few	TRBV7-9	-	TGTGCCAGCAGCTTAGCGTCTGCGGCCGGGGAGCTGTTTTTT	CASSLASAAGELFF
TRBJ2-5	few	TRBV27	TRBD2	TGTGCCAGCAGCCAGAGACTAGCGGAAGAGACCCAGTACTTC	CASSQRLAEETQYF
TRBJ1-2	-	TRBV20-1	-	TGCAGTGCCACTCGGACGCTTAGCTATGGCTACACCTTC	CSATRTLSYGYTF
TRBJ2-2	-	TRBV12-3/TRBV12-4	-	TGTGCCAGCAGTTTTAGGGTAGCCGGGGAGCTGTTTTTT	CASSFRVAGELFF
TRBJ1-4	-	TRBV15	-	TGTGCCACCAGCAGAGCCCGTTTAGTTGCCCCGAATGAAAAACTGTTTTTT	CATSRARLVAPNEKLFF
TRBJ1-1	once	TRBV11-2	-	TGTGCCAGCTGCCAGGACCCTGGGGGGAACACTGAAGCTTTCTTT	CASCQDPGGNTEAFF
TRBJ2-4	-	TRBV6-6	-	TGTGCCAGCAGTGAACAGGGAGGGAACATTCAGTACTTC	CASSEQGGNIQYF
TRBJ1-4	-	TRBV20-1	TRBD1	TGCAGTGCGGGGGGACAGGCGGGGGAAAAACTGTTTTTT	CSAGGQAGEKLFF
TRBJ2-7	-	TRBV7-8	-	TGTGCCAGCAGCTTAGATCGTAGTACATGGGAGCAGTACTTC	CASSLDRSTWEQYF
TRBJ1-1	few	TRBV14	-	TGTGCCAGCAGCCAAGTTAGGGGGTTGGCTTTCTTT	CASSQVRGLAFF
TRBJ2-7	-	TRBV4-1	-	TGTGCCAGCAGCCACGCCGGAGGGAGGAACTCCTACGAGCAGTACTTC	CASSHAGGRNSYEQYF
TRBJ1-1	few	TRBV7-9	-	TGTGCCAGCAGCTTAGGGGGGGGGTCGCGAGACACTGAAGCTTTCTTT	CASSLGGGSRDTEAFF
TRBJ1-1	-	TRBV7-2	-	TGTGCCAGCAGGGTGGGGTCGAACACTGAAGCTTTCTTT	CASRVGSNTEAFF
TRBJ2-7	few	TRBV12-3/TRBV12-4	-	TGTGCCAGCAGTTGGCTCCCGTACGAGCAGTACTTC	CASSWLPYEQYF
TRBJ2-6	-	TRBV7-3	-	TGTGCCAGCAGCTTAAGGGGGCATAAACCTGGGGCCAACGTCCTGACTTTC	CASSLRGHKPGANVLTF
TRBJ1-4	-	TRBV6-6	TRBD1	TGTGCCAGCAGTGCAACAGGGGGCACGGTGCGTGAAAAACTGTTTTTT	CASSATGGTVREKLFF
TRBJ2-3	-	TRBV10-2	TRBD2	TGCGCCAGCAGTGGCCCCGGGAGGGATACAGATACGCAGTATTTT	CASSGPGRDTDTQYF
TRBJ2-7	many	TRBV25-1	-	TGTGCCAGCAGTTATGCAGGGGAAGCCAAAATGGAGCAGTACTTC	CASSYAGEAKMEQYF
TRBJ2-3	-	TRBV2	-	TGTGCCAGCGGGTTGACAGGCACAGATACGCAGTATTTT	CASGLTGTDTQYF
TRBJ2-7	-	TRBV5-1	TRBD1	TGCGCCAGCAGCCCACTCGCCTCAGGACAGGGGTTCTACGAGCAGTACTTC	CASSPLASGQGFYEQYF
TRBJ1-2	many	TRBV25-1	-	TGTGCCAGCATGGGCGGAAACTATGGCTACACCTTC	CASMGGNYGYTF
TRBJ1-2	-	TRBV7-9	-	TGTGCCAGCAGCCCCCTCAGGGGCGGGGAATCCTATGGCTACACCTTC	CASSPLRGGESYGYTF
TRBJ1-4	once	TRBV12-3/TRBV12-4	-	TGTGCCAGCAGCCCTGGTGATCCACCCGAAAAACTGTTTTTT	CASSPGDPPEKLFF
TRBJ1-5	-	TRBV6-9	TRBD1	TGTGCCAGCAGTTTTAACAGGGGTCAGCCCCAGCATTTT	CASSFNRGQPQHF
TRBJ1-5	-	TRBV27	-	TGTGCCAGCAGGATCAAAGCCGGGGGTAGCAATCAGCCCCAGCATTTT	CASRIKAGGSNQPQHF
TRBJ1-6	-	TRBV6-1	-	TGTGCCAGCCACGTTGCAGTTAATTCACCCCTCCACTTT	CASHVAVNSPLHF
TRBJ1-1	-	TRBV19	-	TGTGCCAGTAGTAACTTAAAAAGGGACCACACTGAAGCTTTCTTT	CASSNLKRDHTEAFF
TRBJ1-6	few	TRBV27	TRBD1	TGTGCCAGCAGTTTTACACCCGACAGGGCAAACAATTCACCCCTCCACTTT	CASSFTPDRANNSPLHF
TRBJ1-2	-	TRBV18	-	TGTGCCAGCTCACCACCGGACCCAACACCCTATGGCTACACCTTC	CASSPPDPTPYGYTF
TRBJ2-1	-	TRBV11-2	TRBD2	TGTGCCAGCAGCTTAAATCCCTCCCGTGGACTAGCGGACTACAATGAGCAGTTCTTC	CASSLNPSRGLADYNEQFF
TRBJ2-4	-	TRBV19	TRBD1	TGTGCCAGTAGAGACCAGACGGGACAGGTAAACATTCAGTACTTC	CASRDQTGQVNIQYF
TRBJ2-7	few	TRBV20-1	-	TGCAGTGCTAGCGGGAAGTCCTACGAGCAGTACTTC	CSASGKSYEQYF
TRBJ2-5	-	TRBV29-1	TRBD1	TGCAGCGTTGAAGTGTGGGACAGTGGGATAGAGACCCAGTACTTC	CSVEVWDSGIETQYF
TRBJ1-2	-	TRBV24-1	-	TGTGCCACCAGTGAGGGGGCGGGTGGCTACACCTTC	CATSEGAGGYTF
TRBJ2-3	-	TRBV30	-	TGTGCCTGGGGGGGACGCACAGATACGCAGTATTTT	CAWGGRTDTQYF
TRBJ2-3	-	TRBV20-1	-	TGCAGTGCTAGGACTCTGCATACGCAGTATTTT	CSARTLHTQYF
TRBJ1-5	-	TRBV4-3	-	TGCGCCAGCAGCCAAGAGGGCAGGGGAAGCAATCAGCCCCAGCATTTT	CASSQEGRGSNQPQHF
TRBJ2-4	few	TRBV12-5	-	TGTGCTAGTGGCACGCGAGGGGGGGCGAGGGGAAACATTCAGTACTTC	CASGTRGGARGNIQYF
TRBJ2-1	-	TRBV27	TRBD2	TGTGCCAGCGCCGGGACTAGCTTCGATGAGCAGTTCTTC	CASAGTSFDEQFF
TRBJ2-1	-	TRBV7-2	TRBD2	TGTGCCAGCAGCGTATTGGGATGGAGCGGGAGCTCCTACAATGAGCAGTTCTTC	CASSVLGWSGSSYNEQFF
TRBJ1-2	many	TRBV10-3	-	TGTGCCATCAGTGAGTCCGGTGGAAACTATGGCTACACCTTC	CAISESGGNYGYTF
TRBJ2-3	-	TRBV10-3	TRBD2	TGTGCCATCAGTGAGTCGAAAAGTCGTCGGGAGGTAAACACAGATACGCAGTATTTT	CAISESKSRREVNTDTQYF
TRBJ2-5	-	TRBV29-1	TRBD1	TGCAGCATGGACAGGGGGGTCAGCGAAGAGACCCAGTACTTC	CSMDRGVSEETQYF
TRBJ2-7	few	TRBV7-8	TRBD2	TGTGCCAGCAGAGGACTAGCGGGGGACAGATCTTACGAGCAGTACTTC	CASRGLAGDRSYEQYF
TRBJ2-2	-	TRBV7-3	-	TGTGCCAGCAGCTTAAGCCCGACCGGGGAGCTGTTTTTT	CASSLSPTGELFF
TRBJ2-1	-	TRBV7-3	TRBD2	TGTGCCAGCAGCTTACCGGGACTAGCGGAATACAATGAGCAGTTCTTC	CASSLPGLAEYNEQFF
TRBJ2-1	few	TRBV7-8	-	TGTGCCAGCACCCTTATCCCGGACTCATCGTACAATGAGCAGTTCTTC	CASTLIPDSSYNEQFF
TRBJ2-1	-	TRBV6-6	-	TGTGCCAGCAGTTTTGACAGGGAGGCCTACAATGAGCAGTTCTTC	CASSFDREAYNEQFF
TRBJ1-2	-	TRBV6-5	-	TGTGCCAGCAGTTACAGGGCAGGTCTTTCGAACTATGGCTACACCTTC	CASSYRAGLSNYGYTF
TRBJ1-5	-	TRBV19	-	TGTGCCAGTAGTATCGATCGGGGCTACCAGCCCCAGCATTTT	CASSIDRGYQPQHF